Reported below is one T cell receptor (beta chain). The antigen is unknown. These data originate in a study of cytomegalovirus exposure and HLA in healthy donors. Germline V gene sequence: CDR1 MNHEY, CDR2 SVGAGI. CDR3 size: 12 residues. Broader study findings: Cytomegalovirus-associated status was assigned to about 180 TCR beta chains.

Primers included in the PCR were 60 Vbeta and 13 Jbeta primers. The repertoire was sequenced with immunoSEQ multiplex PCR; TCRdb's copy has only in-frame clones and lacks some. The table records 50,000 or so clones, 45% to 70% of them present only once. Sequencing was performed on PBMCs. V and J are TRBV6-5 and TRBJ2-3; D call uncertain. The TCR sequence derives from a human donor in good health. CDR3 in amino acids: CAARSGTDTQYF. The CDR3 nucleotides are TGTGCGGCGCGGAGCGGCACAGATACGCAGTATTTT.